The rows below give T cell receptor beta chains drawn from one sample of a study of blood T cell dynamics during melanoma immunotherapy. The method was immunoSEQ multiplex PCR; TCRdb's version includes in-frame clones alone and lacks a portion of them. Altogether 25,000 to 30,000 clones are present, approximately 88% being singletons, with the ten largest covering 10%. Sequencing used blood, obtained from a patient treated with checkpoint blockade. These receptors were obtained from a human donor with melanoma. The CDR3 runs from the conserved cysteine through the conserved F or W. D genes are given only for firm matches. The size entry is marked missing in some rows and otherwise reads once, few, many or a size class.

V	D	J	size	CDR3	DNA
TRBV19	NA	TRBJ2-2	NA	CASSMLGPGELFF	TGTGCCAGTAGTATGTTAGGGCCCGGGGAGCTGTTTTTT
TRBV15	NA	TRBJ2-5	NA	CATSRDRGLQETQYF	TGTGCCACCAGCAGAGATCGAGGGCTTCAAGAGACCCAGTACTTC
TRBV9	NA	TRBJ2-1	NA	CASSVVSVGGHNEQFF	TGTGCCAGCAGCGTAGTTTCGGTAGGGGGGCACAATGAGCAGTTCTTC
TRBV5-8	TRBD1	TRBJ1-5	NA	CASSSRQGQPQHF	TGTGCCAGCAGCTCTAGACAGGGGCAGCCCCAGCATTTT
TRBV4-3	NA	TRBJ2-1	NA	CASSQDVTYNEQFF	TGCGCCAGCAGCCAAGATGTGACCTACAATGAGCAGTTCTTC
TRBV7-2	NA	TRBJ2-7	NA	CASSPHREVGEQYF	TGTGCCAGCAGCCCGCACAGGGAAGTCGGCGAGCAGTACTTC
TRBV4-1	TRBD1	TRBJ1-1	NA	CASSQEPGTGETFF	TGCGCCAGCAGCCAAGAGCCCGGGACAGGGGAAACTTTCTTT
TRBV5-6	NA	TRBJ1-4	NA	CASSFGGNNAEKLFF	TGTGCCAGCAGCTTCGGGGGAAATAACGCTGAAAAACTGTTTTTT
TRBV7-6	NA	TRBJ2-6	once	CASSLEGTFSSGANVLTF	TGTGCCAGCAGCTTAGAGGGGACATTCAGCTCTGGGGCCAACGTCCTGACTTTC
TRBV28	TRBD1	TRBJ1-5	NA	CASSLGRGLQPQHF	TGTGCCAGCAGTTTGGGTAGGGGGCTTCAGCCCCAGCATTTT
TRBV30	NA	TRBJ1-3	NA	CAWSVYSSSGNTIYF	TGTGCCTGGAGTGTTTATAGTAGCTCTGGAAACACCATATATTTT
TRBV9	TRBD2	TRBJ2-3	once	CASSATPSGGSTDTQYF	TGTGCCAGCAGCGCCACCCCGAGCGGGGGGTCCACAGATACGCAGTATTTT
TRBV7-2	NA	TRBJ2-2	NA	CASSLVSLRRAANTGELFF	TGTGCCAGCAGCTTAGTTTCCCTTAGGAGGGCCGCGAACACCGGGGAGCTGTTTTTT
TRBV28	NA	TRBJ2-1	NA	CASSLGFFEQFF	TGTGCCAGCAGTTTAGGTTTTTTTGAGCAGTTCTTC
TRBV11-2	NA	TRBJ2-3	NA	CASSGRWGSASTDTQYF	TGTGCCAGCAGCGGGAGATGGGGCAGTGCTAGCACAGATACGCAGTATTTT
TRBV7-3	NA	TRBJ2-7	NA	CASSSDRSYEQYF	TGTGCCAGCAGCTCAGACAGGTCCTACGAGCAGTACTTC
TRBV28	TRBD1	TRBJ2-5	NA	CASSPLSSATGQYF	TGTGCCAGCAGTCCCCTATCGAGCGCGACAGGGCAGTACTTC
TRBV27	NA	TRBJ2-3	NA	CASSPPLLLNTQYF	TGTGCCAGCAGTCCCCCTCTACTATTAAATACGCAGTATTTT
TRBV5-1	NA	TRBJ2-1	NA	CASSPLKVSSYNEQFF	TGCGCCAGCAGCCCGCTTAAGGTCAGCTCCTACAATGAGCAGTTCTTC
TRBV5-1	TRBD2	TRBJ2-5	NA	CASRGGLASETQYF	TGCGCCAGCAGGGGGGGACTAGCATCAGAGACCCAGTACTTC
TRBV7-2	NA	TRBJ2-7	NA	CASSQKYRAEQYF	TGTGCCAGCAGTCAAAAATACAGGGCCGAGCAGTACTTC
TRBV6-5	NA	TRBJ1-1	NA	CASSYGGVNTEAFF	TGTGCCAGCAGTTACGGCGGGGTGAACACTGAAGCTTTCTTT
TRBV14	TRBD2	TRBJ2-5	NA	CASSPLAGDNQETQYF	TGTGCCAGCAGCCCCCTAGCGGGAGACAACCAAGAGACCCAGTACTTC
TRBV9	TRBD2	TRBJ2-5	NA	CASSRSGGTQETQYF	TGTGCCAGCAGCCGTAGCGGGGGGACTCAAGAGACCCAGTACTTC
TRBV7-9	NA	TRBJ2-3	NA	CASSLADGDTQYF	TGTGCCAGCAGCTTAGCCGACGGGGATACGCAGTATTTT
TRBV7-9	NA	TRBJ1-1	NA	CASSLAVLNTEAFF	TGTGCCAGCAGCTTAGCGGTATTGAACACTGAAGCTTTCTTT
TRBV7-6	TRBD2	TRBJ2-6	NA	CASRNGGAGANVLTF	TGTGCCAGCAGAAACGGGGGGGCCGGGGCCAACGTCCTGACTTTC
TRBV14	NA	TRBJ2-7	NA	CASSRFSVGFSNEQYF	TGTGCCAGCAGCCGATTTTCGGTGGGATTTTCCAACGAGCAGTACTTC